These T cell receptor beta chains were read from a single sample in a study of monozygotic twins with inflammatory bowel disease. TCRdb derives one entry per CDR3 protein from the 5' RACE reads, leaving out DNA. The repertoire shows under 200,000 distinct CDR3 sequences; the top ten hold 2% to 2.5%. Material: blood. These receptors came from a human donor with ulcerative colitis or Crohn's disease, or a healthy co-twin of an affected twin (not recorded which). Each CDR3 is given with its conserved first and last residue.

j_gene	v_gene	CDR3aa
TRBJ2-5	TRBV5-1	CASSWGQGGLETQYF
TRBJ1-1	TRBV7-8	CASSLDRGLNTEAFF
TRBJ2-5	TRBV6-5	CASSLGFLGTQYF
TRBJ1-5	TRBV20-1	CSARVAGLYSNQPQHF
TRBJ2-7	TRBV5-1	CASSWGDETAAYEQYF
TRBJ1-6	TRBV7-2	CASSLARTAGHYYF
TRBJ2-1	TRBV6-5	CASSYNGPPYNEQFF
TRBJ2-1	TRBV7-6	CASSARPPGLADINEQFF
TRBJ1-6	TRBV4-2	CASSQDRGGSPLHF
TRBJ2-5	TRBV10-2	CASSELGTQETQYF
TRBJ2-2	TRBV20-1	CSARDPRQGEPGELFF
TRBJ2-3	TRBV7-2	CASSVGTSANTDTQYF
TRBJ1-4	TRBV5-1	CASQGGSEKLFF
TRBJ2-2	TRBV18	CASSRLHINTGELFF
TRBJ2-7	TRBV5-5	CASSLTGTGTYEQYF
TRBJ2-2	TRBV4-1	CASSQATSGNGELFF
TRBJ2-1	TRBV5-1	CASSGDRASHNEQFF
TRBJ1-1	TRBV28	CASSLYETEAFF
TRBJ2-3	TRBV5-1	CASSLAPSTDTQYF
TRBJ1-6	TRBV2	CASSFRDNYNSPLHF
TRBJ2-7	TRBV4-1	CASSQGPLAAYEQYF
TRBJ2-7	TRBV7-3	CASSPTGYAYEQYF
TRBJ2-5	TRBV6-5	CASSYPGRQTQYF
TRBJ2-1	TRBV7-9	CASSLVPNEQFF
TRBJ1-1	TRBV20-1	CSATSLQGFLAFF
TRBJ2-2	TRBV5-1	CASSVAGTGDTGELFF
TRBJ1-5	TRBV12-3/TRBV12-4	CASSQGGDRGVVEPQHF
TRBJ1-2	TRBV7-2	CASSLVIAGIGYTF
TRBJ1-5	TRBV20-1	CSAAAGLSNQPQHF
TRBJ1-5	TRBV28	CASSFVQAPKPQHF
TRBJ2-7	TRBV5-5	CASSSDGGSEQYF
TRBJ2-3	TRBV4-2	CASSQEEGGRDTQYF
TRBJ2-2	TRBV10-3	CAISGSAANTGELFF
TRBJ1-5	TRBV6-1	CASSEGQEDSNQPQHF
TRBJ2-7	TRBV28	CASSSTGGYEQYF
TRBJ1-2	TRBV6-2/TRBV6-3	CASSSLTDFYGYTF
TRBJ2-1	TRBV19	CASSPQFGLAGGYNEQFF
TRBJ2-1	TRBV12-3/TRBV12-4	CASSYRLAGTYNEQFF
TRBJ2-4	TRBV20-1	CSARGSGGNINIQYF
TRBJ1-2	TRBV28	CASSIEPSVGYTF
TRBJ1-2	TRBV20-1	CSAYLGPGDYGYTF
TRBJ1-1	TRBV7-9	CASSLWTGELNTEAFF
TRBJ1-5	TRBV5-1	CASSLGPLRNQPQHF
TRBJ2-3	TRBV12-3/TRBV12-4	CATEGARTDTQYF